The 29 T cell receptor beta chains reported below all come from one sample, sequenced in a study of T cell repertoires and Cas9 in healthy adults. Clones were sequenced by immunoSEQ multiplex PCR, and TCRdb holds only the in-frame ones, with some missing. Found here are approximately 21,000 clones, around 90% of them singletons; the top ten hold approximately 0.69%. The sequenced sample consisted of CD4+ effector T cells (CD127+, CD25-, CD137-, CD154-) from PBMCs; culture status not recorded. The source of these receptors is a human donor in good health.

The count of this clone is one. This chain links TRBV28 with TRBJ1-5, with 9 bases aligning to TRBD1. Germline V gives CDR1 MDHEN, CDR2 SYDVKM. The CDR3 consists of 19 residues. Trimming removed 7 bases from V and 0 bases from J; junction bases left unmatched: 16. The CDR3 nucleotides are TGTGCCAGCACAAACCATAGGCGGACAGGGGTATATAGCAATCAGCCCCAGCATTTT. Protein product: CASTNHRRTGVYSNQPQHF.

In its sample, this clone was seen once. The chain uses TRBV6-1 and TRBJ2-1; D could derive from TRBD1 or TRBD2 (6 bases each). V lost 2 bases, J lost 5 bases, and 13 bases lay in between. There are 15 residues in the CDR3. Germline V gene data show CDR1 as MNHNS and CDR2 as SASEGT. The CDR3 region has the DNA TGTGCCAGCAGTGAACCAGGGGAGGTCAACAATGAGCAGTTCTTC. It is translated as CASSEPGEVNNEQFF.

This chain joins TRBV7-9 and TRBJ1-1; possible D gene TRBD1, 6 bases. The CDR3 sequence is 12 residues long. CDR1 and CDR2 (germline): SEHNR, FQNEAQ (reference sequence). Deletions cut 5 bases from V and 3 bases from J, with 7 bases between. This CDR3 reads CASSRTDTEAFF. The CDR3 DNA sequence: TGTGCCAGCAGCCGGACAGACACTGAAGCTTTCTTT.

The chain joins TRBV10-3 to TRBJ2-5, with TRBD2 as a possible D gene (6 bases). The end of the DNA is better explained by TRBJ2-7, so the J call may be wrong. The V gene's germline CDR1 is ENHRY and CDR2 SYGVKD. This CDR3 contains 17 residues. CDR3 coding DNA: TGTGCCATCAGTGAGTCGAATATAGCGGTGGCCTCCTACGAGCAGTACTTC. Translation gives CAISESNIAVASYEQYF.

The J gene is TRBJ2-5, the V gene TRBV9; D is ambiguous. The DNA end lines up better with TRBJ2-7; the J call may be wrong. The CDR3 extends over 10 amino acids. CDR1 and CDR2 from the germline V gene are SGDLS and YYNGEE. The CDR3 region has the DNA TGTGCCAGGACTCTCTACGAGCAGTACTTC. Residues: CARTLYEQYF.

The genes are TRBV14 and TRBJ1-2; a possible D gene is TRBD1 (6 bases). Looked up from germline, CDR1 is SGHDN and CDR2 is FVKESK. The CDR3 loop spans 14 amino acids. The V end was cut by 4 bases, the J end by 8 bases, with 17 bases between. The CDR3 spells CASSLWGRGWGYTF. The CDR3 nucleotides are TGTGCCAGCAGCCTCTGGGGCAGGGGATGGGGCTACACCTTC.

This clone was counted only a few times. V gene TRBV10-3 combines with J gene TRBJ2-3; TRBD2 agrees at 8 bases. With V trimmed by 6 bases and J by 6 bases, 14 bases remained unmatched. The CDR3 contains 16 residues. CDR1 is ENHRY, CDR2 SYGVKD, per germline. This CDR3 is CAISWTSPSNEDTQYF. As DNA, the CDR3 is TGTGCCATCAGCTGGACTAGCCCATCCAATGAGGATACGCAGTATTTT.

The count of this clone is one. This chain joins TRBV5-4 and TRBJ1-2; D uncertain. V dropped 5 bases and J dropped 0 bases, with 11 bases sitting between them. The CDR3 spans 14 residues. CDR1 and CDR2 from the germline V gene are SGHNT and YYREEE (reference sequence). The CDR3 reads CASRARLANYGYTF. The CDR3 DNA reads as TGTGCCAGCAGGGCTCGACTAGCTAACTATGGCTACACCTTC. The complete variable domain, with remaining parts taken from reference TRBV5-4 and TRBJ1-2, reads ETGVTQSPTHLIKTRGQQVTLRCSSQSGHNTVSWYQQALGQGPQFIFQYYREEENGRGNFPPRFSGLQFPNYSSELNVNALELDDSALYLCASRARLANYGYTFGSGTRLTVV.

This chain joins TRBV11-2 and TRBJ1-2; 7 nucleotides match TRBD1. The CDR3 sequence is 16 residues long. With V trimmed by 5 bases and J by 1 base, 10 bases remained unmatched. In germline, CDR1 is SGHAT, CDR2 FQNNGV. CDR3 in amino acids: CASSSSTGQRNYGYTF. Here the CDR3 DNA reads TGTGCCAGCAGCAGTTCGACAGGGCAGCGTAACTATGGCTACACCTTC.

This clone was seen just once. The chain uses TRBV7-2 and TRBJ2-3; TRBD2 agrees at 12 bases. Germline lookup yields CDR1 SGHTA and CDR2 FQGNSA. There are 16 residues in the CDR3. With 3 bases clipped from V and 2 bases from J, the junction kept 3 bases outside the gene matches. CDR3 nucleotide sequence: TGTGCCAGCAGCTTCGCTAGCGGGGGGGACACAGATACGCAGTATTTT. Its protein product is CASSFASGGDTDTQYF.

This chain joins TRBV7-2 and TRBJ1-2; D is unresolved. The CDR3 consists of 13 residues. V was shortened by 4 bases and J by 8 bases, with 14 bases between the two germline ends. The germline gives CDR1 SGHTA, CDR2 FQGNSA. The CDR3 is CASSSDLTNGYTF. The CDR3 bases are TGTGCCAGCAGCTCTGACCTAACTAACGGCTACACCTTC.

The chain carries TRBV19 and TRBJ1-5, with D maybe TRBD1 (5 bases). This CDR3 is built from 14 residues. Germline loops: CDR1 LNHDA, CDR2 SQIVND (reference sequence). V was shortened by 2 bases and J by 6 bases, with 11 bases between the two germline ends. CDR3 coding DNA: TGTGCCAGTAGTATAATAGGGGCGGCTCAGCCCCAGCATTTT. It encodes CASSIIGAAQPQHF.

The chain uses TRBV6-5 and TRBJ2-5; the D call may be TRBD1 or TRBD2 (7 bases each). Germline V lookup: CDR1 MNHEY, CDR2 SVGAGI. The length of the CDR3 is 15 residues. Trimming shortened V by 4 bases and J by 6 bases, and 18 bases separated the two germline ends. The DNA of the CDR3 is TGTGCCAGCAGTTCACGACAGGGAGGGGTGCAGACCCAGTACTTC. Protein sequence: CASSSRQGGVQTQYF.

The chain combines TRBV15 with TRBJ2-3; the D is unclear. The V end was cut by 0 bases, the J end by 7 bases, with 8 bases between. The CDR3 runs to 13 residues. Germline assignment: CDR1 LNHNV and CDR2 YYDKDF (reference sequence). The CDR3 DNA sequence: TGTGCCACCAGCAGAGATAGTAGTTATACGCAGTATTTT. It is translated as CATSRDSSYTQYF.

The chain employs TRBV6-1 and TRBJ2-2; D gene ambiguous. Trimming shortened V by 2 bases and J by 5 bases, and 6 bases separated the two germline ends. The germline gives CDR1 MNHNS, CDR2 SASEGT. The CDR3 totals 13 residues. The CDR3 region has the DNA TGTGCCAGCAGTGAATCACCAACCGGGGAGCTGTTTTTT. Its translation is CASSESPTGELFF.

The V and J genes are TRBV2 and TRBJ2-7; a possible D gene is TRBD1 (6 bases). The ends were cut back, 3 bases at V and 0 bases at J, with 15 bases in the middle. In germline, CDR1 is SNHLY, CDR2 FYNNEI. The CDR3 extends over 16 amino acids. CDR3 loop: CASSDSLGAVSYEQYF. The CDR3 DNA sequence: TGTGCCAGCAGTGATTCCCTGGGGGCCGTCTCCTACGAGCAGTACTTC.

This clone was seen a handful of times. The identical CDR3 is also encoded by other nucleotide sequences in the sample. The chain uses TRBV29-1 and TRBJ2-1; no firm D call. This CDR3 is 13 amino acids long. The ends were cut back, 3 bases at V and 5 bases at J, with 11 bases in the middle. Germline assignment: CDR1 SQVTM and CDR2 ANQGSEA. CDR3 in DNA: TGCAGCGTTGATACATCCGCGAACAATGAGCAGTTCTTC. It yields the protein CSVDTSANNEQFF.

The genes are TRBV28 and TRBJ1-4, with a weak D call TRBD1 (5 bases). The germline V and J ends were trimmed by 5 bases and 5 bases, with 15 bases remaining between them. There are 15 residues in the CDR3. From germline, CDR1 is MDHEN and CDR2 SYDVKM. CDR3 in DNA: TGTGCCAGCAGTCCCCATGGGGGTCCCAATGAAAAACTGTTTTTT. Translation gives CASSPHGGPNEKLFF. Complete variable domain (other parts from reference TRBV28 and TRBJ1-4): DVKVTQSSRYLVKRTGEKVFLECVQDMDHENMFWYRQDPGLGLRLIYFSYDVKMKEKGDIPEGYSVSREKKERFSLILESASTNQTSMYLCASSPHGGPNEKLFFGSGTQLSVL.

The CDR3 region has the DNA TGTGCCACCAGCAGAACAGCAGGGGTCGGTCAGCCCCAGCATTTT. Its protein is CATSRTAGVGQPQHF. The chain employs TRBV15 and TRBJ1-5, with D perhaps TRBD1 (6 bases). CDR1 is LNHNV and CDR2 is YYDKDF in the germline V gene (reference sequence). Trimming took off 2 bases at V and 6 bases at J, with 14 bases between the two ends. The CDR3 length is 15 residues.

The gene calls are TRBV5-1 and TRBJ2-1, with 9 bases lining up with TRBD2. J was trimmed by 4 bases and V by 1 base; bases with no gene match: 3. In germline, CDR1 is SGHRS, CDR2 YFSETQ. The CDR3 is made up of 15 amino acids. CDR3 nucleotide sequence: TGCGCCAGCAGCTTGCGCGGGGGGGAATACAATGAGCAGTTCTTC. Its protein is CASSLRGGEYNEQFF. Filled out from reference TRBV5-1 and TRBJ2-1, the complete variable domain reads KAGVTQTPRYLIKTRGQQVTLSCSPISGHRSVSWYQQTPGQGLQFLFEYFSETQRNKGNFPGRFSGRQFSNSRSEMNVSTLELGDSALYLCASSLRGGEYNEQFFGPGTRLTVL.

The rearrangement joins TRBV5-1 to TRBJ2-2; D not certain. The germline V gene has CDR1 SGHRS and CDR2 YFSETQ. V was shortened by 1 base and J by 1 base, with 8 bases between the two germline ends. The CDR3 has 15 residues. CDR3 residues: CASSLLPMNTGELFF. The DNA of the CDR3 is TGCGCCAGCAGCTTGCTGCCTATGAACACCGGGGAGCTGTTTTTT.

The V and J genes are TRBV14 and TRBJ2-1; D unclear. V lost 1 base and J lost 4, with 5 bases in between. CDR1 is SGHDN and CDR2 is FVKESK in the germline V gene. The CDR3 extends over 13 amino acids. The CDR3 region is CASSQALYNEQFF. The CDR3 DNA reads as TGTGCCAGCAGCCAAGCCCTATACAATGAGCAGTTCTTC.

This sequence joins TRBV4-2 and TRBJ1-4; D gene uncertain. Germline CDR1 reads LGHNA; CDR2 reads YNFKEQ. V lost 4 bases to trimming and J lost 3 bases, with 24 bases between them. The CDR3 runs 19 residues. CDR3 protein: CASSLPGWRGGGANEKLFF. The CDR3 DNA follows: TGTGCCAGCAGCCTCCCCGGGTGGCGGGGTGGAGGAGCTAATGAAAAACTGTTTTTT.

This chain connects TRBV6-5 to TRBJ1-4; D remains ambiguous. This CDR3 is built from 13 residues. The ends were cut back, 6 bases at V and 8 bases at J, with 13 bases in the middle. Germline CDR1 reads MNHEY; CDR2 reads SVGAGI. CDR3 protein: CASSLTGREKLFF. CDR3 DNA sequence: TGTGCCAGCAGCCTGACCGGGCGCGAAAAACTGTTTTTT.

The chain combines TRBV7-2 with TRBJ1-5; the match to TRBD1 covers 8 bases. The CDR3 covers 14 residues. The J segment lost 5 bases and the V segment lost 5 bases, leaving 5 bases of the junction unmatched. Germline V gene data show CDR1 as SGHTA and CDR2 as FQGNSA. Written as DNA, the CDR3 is TGTGCCAGCAGCAAGGGACAGGTAGATCAGCCCCAGCATTTT. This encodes CASSKGQVDQPQHF.

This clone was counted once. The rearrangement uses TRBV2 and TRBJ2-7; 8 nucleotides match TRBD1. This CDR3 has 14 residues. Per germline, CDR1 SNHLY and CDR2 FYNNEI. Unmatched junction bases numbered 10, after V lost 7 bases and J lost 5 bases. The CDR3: CASNRDRMPDEQYF. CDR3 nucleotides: TGTGCCAGCAATCGGGACAGGATGCCCGACGAGCAGTACTTC. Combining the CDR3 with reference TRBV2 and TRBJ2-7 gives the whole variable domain EPEVTQTPSHQVTQMGQEVILRCVPISNHLYFYWYRQILGQKVEFLVSFYNNEISEKSEIFDDQFSVERPDGSNFTLKIRSTKLEDSAMYFCASNRDRMPDEQYFGPGTRLTVT.

This CDR3 reads CASSEVSMNTEAFF. In nucleotides, the CDR3 is TGTGCCAGCAGTGAAGTCAGTATGAACACTGAAGCTTTCTTT. The chain uses TRBV2 and TRBJ1-1; D remains unclear. CDR1 and CDR2 (germline): SNHLY, FYNNEI. CDR3 size: 14 residues. V was shortened by 1 base and J by 0 bases, with 6 bases between the two germline ends.

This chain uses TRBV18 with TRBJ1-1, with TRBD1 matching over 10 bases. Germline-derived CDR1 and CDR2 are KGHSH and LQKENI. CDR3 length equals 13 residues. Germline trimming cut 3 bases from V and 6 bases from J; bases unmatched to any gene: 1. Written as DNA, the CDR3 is TGTGCCAGCTCACCCGGACAGGGGGCTGAAGCTTTCTTT. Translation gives CASSPGQGAEAFF.

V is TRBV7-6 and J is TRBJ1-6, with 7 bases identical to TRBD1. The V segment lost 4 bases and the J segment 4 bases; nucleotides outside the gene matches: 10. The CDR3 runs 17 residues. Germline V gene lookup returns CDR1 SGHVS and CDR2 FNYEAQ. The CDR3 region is CASSSPPGQLYNSPLHF. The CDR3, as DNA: TGTGCCAGCAGCTCCCCACCGGGACAGCTATATAATTCACCCCTCCACTTT.